The T cell receptor (beta chain) under discussion was sequenced for a study of control samples from healthy donors and cancer patients. TCRdb's copy holds only in-frame clones and misses some; the assay was immunoSEQ multiplex PCR. The sample includes some 150,000 clones, roughly 94% of them seen just once. Per germline, CDR1 LNHDA and CDR2 SQIVND (reference sequence). V dropped 5 bases and J dropped 6; count of bases not matched to a gene: 4. This CDR3 contains 13 residues. The chain recombines TRBV19 with TRBJ2-3; 8 positions agree with TRBD1. The sample consisted of PBMCs. This clonotype originated in a man aged 55 to 70 with colorectal cancer. For the CDR3, the DNA is TGTGCCAGTAGTGACCGACAGGGGGATACGCAGTATTTT. Its protein is CASSDRQGDTQYF.